This TCR beta chain is from a study of shared clonotypes between healthy human individuals. Study-level information: Donor composition was two women and three men, aged 18 to 49. Study-wide points: Exclusively blood specimens were collected; tissue repertoires likely differ.

CD45RO-negative CD8 cells positively selected for CCR7 made up the naive population, which excluded terminally differentiated effector memory CD45RA+ cells. The donors, all of them Caucasian adults, lived in Nashville, Tennessee. At the deep level, the assay was run. Repertoires were generated with immunoSEQ multiplex PCR, while TCRdb's copy carries only in-frame clones and drops some. Of some 1,900,000 clones in the sample, over 85% were seen once. Germline V gene lookup returns CDR1 SGHRS and CDR2 YFSETQ. The CDR3 has 13 amino acids. V was shortened by 2 bases and J by 5 bases, with 10 bases between the two germline ends. The sample holds one count of this clone. Its matching antigen is unknown.

The sequencing input was naive CD8+ T cells sorted from blood. This sequence originates from a man younger than 35 in good health. This chain connects TRBV5-1 to TRBJ1-1, with D maybe TRBD1 (5 bases). The CDR3 DNA follows: TGCGCCAGCAGCTTTTGGGGGGAGACTGAAGCTTTCTTT. It codes for CASSFWGETEAFF.